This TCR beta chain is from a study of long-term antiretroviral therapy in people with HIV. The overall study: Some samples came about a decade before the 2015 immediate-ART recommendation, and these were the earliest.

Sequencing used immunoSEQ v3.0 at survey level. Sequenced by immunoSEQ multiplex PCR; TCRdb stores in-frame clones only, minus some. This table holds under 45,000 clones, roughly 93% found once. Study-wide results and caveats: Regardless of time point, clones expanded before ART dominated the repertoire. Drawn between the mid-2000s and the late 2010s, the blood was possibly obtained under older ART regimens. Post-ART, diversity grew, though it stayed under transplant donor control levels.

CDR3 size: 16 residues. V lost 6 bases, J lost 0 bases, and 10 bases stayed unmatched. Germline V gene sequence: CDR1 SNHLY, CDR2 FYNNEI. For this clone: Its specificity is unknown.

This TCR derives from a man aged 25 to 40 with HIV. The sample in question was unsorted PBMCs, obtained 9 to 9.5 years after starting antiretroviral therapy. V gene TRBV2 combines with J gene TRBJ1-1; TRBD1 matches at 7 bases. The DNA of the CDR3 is TGTGCCAGCAGCACCGGCAGGGGGGGAATGAACACTGAAGCTTTCTTT. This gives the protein CASSTGRGGMNTEAFF.